Presented here are 29 T cell receptor beta chains from one specimen sequenced in a study of shared clonotypes between healthy human individuals. This table comes from immunoSEQ multiplex PCR, and its TCRdb copy is limited to in-frame clones, with some not included. Found here are 850,000 to 1,100,000 clones, 70% to 80% of them singletons; the top ten hold roughly 0.9%. The sequenced material came from memory CD4+ T cells from PBMCs. Subset defined: CD45RA-negative fraction. The source of these receptors is a man aged 18-30 years in good health. Some clones in this sample may be carry-over from other donors' samples.

Note on this clone: Within the sample, other DNA sequences also encode this same CDR3. The chain combines TRBV18 with TRBJ2-6; D might be TRBD1 (5 bases). The germline gives CDR1 KGHSH, CDR2 LQKENI. Trimming left V 3 bases short and J 0 bases short, with 6 bases between. The CDR3 is 15 residues long. CDR3 DNA: TGTGCCAGCTCACCGGGGCCCTCTGGGGCCAACGTCCTGACTTTC. The encoded protein is CASSPGPSGANVLTF.

This clone was observed a few times. The chain combines TRBV5-4 with TRBJ2-5; perhaps TRBD2 as D (6 bases). The CDR3 is 15 amino acids. Trimming shortened V by 4 bases and J by 1 base, and 14 bases separated the two germline ends. Germline V gene lookup returns CDR1 SGHNT and CDR2 YYREEE (reference sequence). CDR3 DNA sequence: TGTGCCAGCAGCGATAGCCGGGGGTCCCAAGAGACCCAGTACTTC. Its protein product is CASSDSRGSQETQYF.

The chain links TRBV7-2 to TRBJ2-7; D is possibly TRBD1 (7 bases). Germline V lookup: CDR1 SGHTA, CDR2 FQGNSA. The CDR3 loop spans 14 amino acids. Trimming pared 8 bases from V and 2 bases from J, leaving 16 bases between. The CDR3 DNA is TGTGCCAGCGGAGGGGACAGCACTCCCTACGAGCAGTACTTC. Translating gives CASGGDSTPYEQYF.

The CDR3 nucleotides read TGTGCCAGCAGCTCCGGAACTAGCGGGAGCGGGGTCGGGGAGCTGTTTTTT. Translated, it gives CASSSGTSGSGVGELFF. The chain couples TRBV5-4 to TRBJ2-2; 11 bases map to TRBD2. V lost 3 bases, J lost 7 bases, and 11 bases stayed unmatched. CDR1 and CDR2 (germline): SGHNT, YYREEE (reference sequence). The CDR3 loop spans 17 amino acids. Complete variable domain (other parts from reference TRBV5-4 and TRBJ2-2): ETGVTQSPTHLIKTRGQQVTLRCSSQSGHNTVSWYQQALGQGPQFIFQYYREEENGRGNFPPRFSGLQFPNYSSELNVNALELDDSALYLCASSSGTSGSGVGELFFGEGSRLTVL.

In the case of this clone: Mismatch with germline at one junction end may stem from a read error. The chain uses TRBV2 and TRBJ2-7, with TRBD1 as a possible D gene (5 bases). The CDR3 is made up of 14 amino acids. Germline V gives CDR1 SNHLY, CDR2 FYNNEI. CDR3 amino acids: CTSSSDSGAYEQYF. The CDR3 DNA is TGTACCAGCAGTTCCGACAGTGGGGCCTACGAGCAGTACTTC.

This clone was seen once. The chain is built from TRBV6-6 and TRBJ2-7; 12 bases map to TRBD2. The ends lost 0 bases at V and 6 bases at J; junction bases unmatched: 6. The CDR3 covers 16 residues. CDR1 and CDR2 from the germline V gene are MNHNY and SVGAGI (reference sequence). This CDR3 reads CASSYSLAGGGSEQYF. The CDR3 coding sequence is TGTGCCAGCAGTTACTCACTAGCGGGAGGAGGGTCCGAGCAGTACTTC.

The chain couples TRBV5-4 to TRBJ1-1; a possible D gene is TRBD1 (5 bases). V was pared by 0 bases and J by 0 bases, with 9 bases between. Germline V gene data show CDR1 as SGHNT and CDR2 as YYREEE (reference sequence). The CDR3 totals 15 residues. CDR3 residues: CASSLAPGMNTEAFF. DNA for the CDR3: TGTGCCAGCAGCTTGGCCCCAGGGATGAACACTGAAGCTTTCTTT.

This clone has only a few counts. The chain couples TRBV15 to TRBJ2-7; 11 bases line up with TRBD2. The length of the CDR3 is 18 residues. The J segment lost 3 bases and the V segment lost 1 base, leaving 11 bases of the junction unmatched. The germline CDR1 and CDR2 sequences are LNHNV and YYDKDF (reference sequence). The CDR3 nucleotides are TGTGCCACCAGCAGAGCGGGCTGGGGGACTAGCGGTAACTACGAGCAGTACTTC. Protein product: CATSRAGWGTSGNYEQYF.

The gene calls are TRBV11-2 and TRBJ2-1, with 12 positions matching TRBD2. After removal of 1 base from V and 4 bases from J, the junction contained 2 bases not matched to a gene. Germline CDR1 SGHAT, CDR2 FQNNGV. CDR3 size: 16 residues. Written as DNA, the CDR3 is TGTGCCAGCAGCTTAGGGACTAGCGGGGCTTACAATGAGCAGTTCTTC. Its protein product is CASSLGTSGAYNEQFF.

Notes on this clone: Within the sample, other DNA sequences also encode this same CDR3. The chain has TRBV18 and TRBJ1-1, with 7 bases lining up with TRBD1. V lost 4 bases and J lost 3; bases outside the gene matches: 5. Germline CDR1 reads KGHSH; CDR2 reads LQKENI. The CDR3 has 14 amino acids. CDR3 DNA: TGTGCCAGCTCACTCATTCAGGGGGACACTGAAGCTTTCTTT. The encoded protein is CASSLIQGDTEAFF.

To note about this clone: The sample contains more than one DNA sequence encoding this CDR3. The V gene is TRBV19, the J gene TRBJ1-5; no firm D call. V dropped 0 bases and J dropped 9 bases, with 9 bases sitting between them. The CDR3 is 13 amino acids. Per germline, CDR1 LNHDA and CDR2 SQIVND (reference sequence). Here the CDR3 DNA reads TGTGCCAGTAGTATAGATTCCGAGCGGCCCCAGCATTTT. It encodes CASSIDSERPQHF.

This clone showed up many times. J is TRBJ1-1 and V is TRBV28; D gene ambiguous. Trimming pared 3 bases from V and 10 bases from J, leaving 18 bases between. Germline assignment: CDR1 MDHEN and CDR2 SYDVKM. The CDR3 extends over 14 amino acids. CDR3 region: CASSFHGEEYGAFF. CDR3 in DNA: TGTGCCAGCAGTTTTCACGGGGAGGAGTATGGAGCTTTCTTT.

About this clone: A much larger clone lies one base from this, so it may be a read error. This same CDR3 is encoded by further DNA sequences in the sample. The chain is built from TRBV5-1 and TRBJ2-1, with D uncertain. Trimming cost V 0 bases and J 4 bases, with 5 bases left between them. The germline V gene encodes CDR1 SGHRS and CDR2 YFSETQ. CDR3 length equals 13 residues. The CDR3 protein is CASSLGGYNEQFF. CDR3 nucleotides: TGCGCCAGCAGCTTGGGCGGATACAATGAGCAGTTCTTC.

The chain links TRBV4-1 to TRBJ2-6; 15 bases are shared with TRBD2. The CDR3 runs to 21 residues. The V and J ends lost 4 bases and 4 bases, in that order; junction bases with no gene match: 14. Germline V gives CDR1 MGHRA, CDR2 YSYEKL. The DNA of the CDR3 is TGCGCCAGCAGCCGAAGGACTAGCGGGAGGGCCTCGGTGACCGGGGCCAACGTCCTGACTTTC. This sequence encodes CASSRRTSGRASVTGANVLTF.

The J gene is TRBJ2-2, the V gene TRBV5-1; no clear D. This CDR3 has 14 residues. Trimming left V 4 bases short and J 7 bases short, with 14 bases between. Germline-derived CDR1 and CDR2 are SGHRS and YFSETQ. The CDR3 bases are TGCGCCAGCAGCACTCAAAGGGCATTCGGGGAGCTGTTTTTT. It yields the protein CASSTQRAFGELFF.

This clone was seen once. A much larger clone lies one base from this, so it may be a read error. The V and J genes are TRBV29-1 and TRBJ2-3; D assignment may be TRBD1 or TRBD2 (5 bases each). Germline CDR1 is SQVTM and CDR2 is ANQGSEA. The CDR3 is made up of 14 amino acids. Trimming left V 2 bases short and J 1 base short, with 10 bases between. Here the CDR3 reads CSVEFWDRTDTQYF. The CDR3 bases are TGCAGCGTTGAATTTTGGGACCGCACAGATACGCAGTATTTT.

This chain joins TRBV5-1 and TRBJ1-4; D gene unclear. The germline CDR1 and CDR2 sequences are SGHRS and YFSETQ. The CDR3 consists of 14 residues. Trimming removed 0 bases at V and 6 bases at J, with 9 bases between. The CDR3 nucleotides read TGCGCCAGCAGCTTGGTGGGCTCCGATGAAAAACTGTTTTTT. Translation: CASSLVGSDEKLFF.

This clone appeared a single time. This chain uses TRBV6-1 with TRBJ1-2; tentatively, D is TRBD1 (6 bases). The CDR3 has 15 residues. Germline-derived CDR1 and CDR2 are MNHNS and SASEGT. With 7 bases removed from V and 4 bases from J, the gap between germline ends came to 19 bases. The DNA for the CDR3 is TGTGCCAGCATTCCCGGGACATCGAAAATCTATGGCTACACCTTC. Its translation is CASIPGTSKIYGYTF.

Concerning this clone itself: Other nucleotide sequences in the sample specify the same CDR3. The chain has TRBV9 and TRBJ2-3; tentative D call: TRBD2 (7 bases). Trimming removed 3 bases at V and 1 base at J, with 12 bases between. Looked up from germline, CDR1 is SGDLS and CDR2 is YYNGEE. The CDR3 spans 15 residues. CDR3 nucleotides: TGTGCCAGCAGCGGAGTAGGGGGGGGCACAGATACGCAGTATTTT. It codes for CASSGVGGGTDTQYF.

This clone was picked up many times. At the DNA level, this CDR3 is encoded by other sequences in the same sample as well. The V gene is TRBV9, the J gene TRBJ2-7; 9 bases line up with TRBD2. The CDR3 contains 15 residues. Germline V gene lookup returns CDR1 SGDLS and CDR2 YYNGEE. Trimming removed 0 bases from V and 7 bases from J; junction bases left unmatched: 8. CDR3 in amino acids: CASSVGLAGVWEQYF. CDR3 coding DNA: TGTGCCAGCAGCGTAGGTTTAGCGGGGGTGTGGGAGCAGTACTTC.

The J gene is TRBJ1-2, the V gene TRBV2; D not resolved. V was trimmed by 2 bases and J by 2 bases, leaving 18 bases between them. The CDR3 consists of 17 residues. Germline CDR1 is SNHLY and CDR2 is FYNNEI. CDR3 sequence: CASSESGSGGSNYGYTF. CDR3 sequence (DNA): TGTGCCAGCAGTGAATCTGGGTCTGGTGGCTCAAACTATGGCTACACCTTC. Full variable domain (rest looked up from reference TRBV2 and TRBJ1-2): EPEVTQTPSHQVTQMGQEVILRCVPISNHLYFYWYRQILGQKVEFLVSFYNNEISEKSEIFDDQFSVERPDGSNFTLKIRSTKLEDSAMYFCASSESGSGGSNYGYTFGSGTRLTVV.

Regarding this clone: Other DNA variants within this sample encode the same CDR3. The gene calls are TRBV7-9 and TRBJ1-1; D gene ambiguous. Between the trimmed V and J ends, which lost 4 bases and 0 bases, there was a span of 9 bases. CDR3 size: 14 residues. CDR1 SEHNR and CDR2 FQNEAQ come from the germline V gene (reference sequence). The CDR3 protein is CASSSGLLNTEAFF. The CDR3 DNA follows: TGTGCCAGCAGCTCCGGTCTTTTGAACACTGAAGCTTTCTTT.

This clone was counted only a few times. CDR3 region: CASSPMGGQTYNEQFF. The CDR3 region has the DNA TGTGCCAGCAGCCCCATGGGGGGACAGACCTACAATGAGCAGTTCTTC. This chain connects TRBV9 to TRBJ2-1; tentative D call: TRBD1 (7 bases). Germline-derived CDR1 and CDR2 are SGDLS and YYNGEE. V lost 4 bases to trimming and J lost 2 bases, with 16 bases between them. The CDR3 runs to 16 residues. The whole variable domain, filled in from reference TRBV9 and TRBJ2-1, reads DSGVTQTPKHLITATGQRVTLRCSPRSGDLSVYWYQQSLDQGLQFLIQYYNGEERAKGNILERFSAQQFPDLHSELNLSSLELGDSALYFCASSPMGGQTYNEQFFGPGTRLTVL.

The chain carries TRBV4-1 and TRBJ2-7; D is uncertain. V was clipped by 2 bases and J by 6 bases, with 17 bases between them. The CDR3 has 15 residues. The V gene's germline CDR1 is MGHRA and CDR2 YSYEKL. Written as DNA, the CDR3 is TGCGCCAGCAGCCAACAAAACGGGCAGTGGGTCGAGCAGTACTTC. It yields the protein CASSQQNGQWVEQYF.

This clone was counted once. V gene TRBV5-1 combines with J gene TRBJ1-1; TRBD1 might be the D (5 bases). The V and J ends lost 3 bases and 5 bases respectively, with 20 bases between them. The germline CDR1 and CDR2 sequences are SGHRS and YFSETQ. The CDR3 covers 16 residues. CDR3 in amino acids: CASSSQKSSGWTEAFF. The CDR3 coding sequence is TGCGCCAGCAGCTCCCAGAAGTCTTCAGGGTGGACTGAAGCTTTCTTT. Based on the CDR3 plus reference TRBV5-1 and TRBJ1-1, the full variable domain is KAGVTQTPRYLIKTRGQQVTLSCSPISGHRSVSWYQQTPGQGLQFLFEYFSETQRNKGNFPGRFSGRQFSNSRSEMNVSTLELGDSALYLCASSSQKSSGWTEAFFGQGTRLTVV.

V and J are TRBV19 and TRBJ2-7; D uncertain. V lost 2 bases to trimming and J lost 3 bases, with 17 bases between them. The CDR3 is 16 amino acids. Germline lookup yields CDR1 LNHDA and CDR2 SQIVND (reference sequence). Here the CDR3 reads CASSITKGPLSYEQYF. CDR3 coding DNA: TGTGCCAGTAGTATAACCAAAGGGCCCTTGAGCTACGAGCAGTACTTC.

This chain connects TRBV28 to TRBJ2-7; 10 bases map to TRBD2. Trimming at V came to 5 bases and at J to 2 bases, leaving 9 bases not matched to a gene. This CDR3 is 16 amino acids long. Germline CDR1 reads MDHEN; CDR2 reads SYDVKM. The CDR3 spells CASSSAGTSETYEQYF. Here the CDR3 DNA reads TGTGCCAGCAGTAGCGCCGGGACTAGCGAGACCTACGAGCAGTACTTC.

This clone was seen a single time. This sequence joins TRBV5-4 and TRBJ1-2; perhaps TRBD1 as D (6 bases). The CDR3 contains 19 residues. Germline V gives CDR1 SGHNT, CDR2 YYREEE (reference sequence). V lost 7 bases and J 5 bases, leaving 33 bases between the germline ends. CDR3 in amino acids: CASPTRGGAATRNHYGYTF. DNA of the CDR3: TGTGCCAGCCCAACACGTGGGGGGGCAGCCACTAGAAATCATTATGGCTACACCTTC.

The V and J genes are TRBV11-1 and TRBJ2-3; no clear D. This CDR3 contains 13 residues. Germline V gives CDR1 SGHAT, CDR2 FQDESV (reference sequence). V lost 1 base to trimming and J lost 6 bases, with 8 bases between them. CDR3 nucleotide sequence: TGTGCCAGCAGCTTAGAGATCTCCGATACGCAGTATTTT. Its translation is CASSLEISDTQYF. Filled out from reference TRBV11-1 and TRBJ2-3, the complete variable domain reads EAEVAQSPRYKITEKSQAVAFWCDPISGHATLYWYRQILGQGPELLVQFQDESVVDDSQLPKDRFSAERLKGVDSTLKIQPAELGDSAMYLCASSLEISDTQYFGPGTRLTVL.